The 28 T cell receptor beta chains presented below share a single source sample, sequenced in a study of cytomegalovirus exposure and HLA in healthy donors. PCR involved 60 Vbeta and 13 Jbeta primers. Generated by immunoSEQ multiplex PCR, the TCRdb table keeps only in-frame clones and is missing some. The profile shows about 160,000 clones, roughly 80% of them singletons. The specimen sequenced was PBMCs. Receptors were obtained from a man aged 25-45 years in good health and CMV-seronegative.

The V gene is TRBV7-9, the J gene TRBJ2-3, with 9 bases fitting TRBD2. Germline-derived CDR1 and CDR2 are SEHNR and FQNEAQ (reference sequence). V lost 1 base and J lost 1; bases outside the gene matches: 9. CDR3 length equals 18 residues. The CDR3 sequence: CASSLGDGTSRRTDTQYF. DNA of the CDR3: TGTGCCAGCAGCTTAGGGGACGGGACTAGCAGGCGCACAGATACGCAGTATTTT.

The V call is TRBV30, the J call TRBJ2-4, with a possible D match to TRBD1 (6 bases). The CDR3 is 12 amino acids. Trimming pared 8 bases from V and 8 bases from J, leaving 16 bases between. From germline, CDR1 is GTSNPN and CDR2 SVGIG (reference sequence). The CDR3 DNA reads as TGTGCCGGAACTGGGGGCCGGGACATTCAGTACTTC. Its translation is CAGTGGRDIQYF. Using reference TRBV30 and TRBJ2-4 for the parts outside the CDR3, the full variable domain is SQTIHQWPATLVQPVGSPLSLECTVEGTSNPNLYWYRQAAGRGLQLLFYSVGIGQISSEVPQNLSASRPQDRQFILSSKKLLLSDSGFYLCAGTGGRDIQYFGAGTRLSVL.

The chain recombines TRBV5-4 with TRBJ2-7, with 9 positions matching TRBD2. Trimming took 3 bases from V and 0 from J; bases not matched to a gene: 7. Germline V gives CDR1 SGHNT, CDR2 YYREEE (reference sequence). This CDR3 contains 16 residues. CDR3 sequence: CASSSYSGGLSYEQYF. CDR3 coding DNA: TGTGCCAGCAGCTCCTATAGCGGGGGACTCTCCTACGAGCAGTACTTC. The full variable domain, completed using reference TRBV5-4 and TRBJ2-7, is ETGVTQSPTHLIKTRGQQVTLRCSSQSGHNTVSWYQQALGQGPQFIFQYYREEENGRGNFPPRFSGLQFPNYSSELNVNALELDDSALYLCASSSYSGGLSYEQYFGPGTRLTVT.

The chain joins TRBV5-3 to TRBJ2-3; a weak D match, TRBD2 (6 bases). TRBV5-3 is classed as an ORF, of uncertain function. The CDR3 loop spans 16 amino acids. V was pared by 5 bases and J by 4 bases, with 20 bases between. The CDR3 nucleotides are TGTGCCAGAAGGTTTAGAAGGCCGGGAGAAGCAGATACGCAGTATTTT. Translated: CARRFRRPGEADTQYF.

The CDR3 coding sequence is TGTGCCAGCAGCCTAACAGGACCCTCGGACTACGAGCAGTACTTC. Amino acids: CASSLTGPSDYEQYF. The gene calls are TRBV7-9 and TRBJ2-7; TRBD1 might be the D (5 bases). V lost 5 bases and J 3 bases, leaving 17 bases between the germline ends. The CDR3 loop spans 15 amino acids. CDR1 and CDR2 (germline): SEHNR, FQNEAQ (reference sequence).

V and J are TRBV28 and TRBJ2-2, with D possibly TRBD2 on 9 matching bases. V dropped 7 bases and J dropped 7 bases, with 34 bases sitting between them. The germline CDR1 and CDR2 sequences are MDHEN and SYDVKM. This CDR3 region has 20 residues. The CDR3, as DNA: TGTGCCAGCATGGGACAGGTTTGTCTTGCGGGAGGGCCTGGGGGCGGGGAGCTGTTTTTT. This sequence encodes CASMGQVCLAGGPGGGELFF.

V is TRBV28 and J is TRBJ2-7; D possibly corresponds to TRBD1 (8 bases). The CDR3 loop spans 19 amino acids. Germline loops: CDR1 MDHEN, CDR2 SYDVKM. V was clipped by 4 bases and J by 1 base, with 26 bases between them. DNA of the CDR3: TGTGCCAGCAGTTCTTACCCCTTCTTTTACAGGGGGGGTTCCTACGAGCAGTACTTC. Protein: CASSSYPFFYRGGSYEQYF.

The rearrangement links TRBV27 to TRBJ1-2; possibly TRBD1 for D (5 bases). The V and J ends lost 2 bases and 8 bases respectively, with 12 bases between them. The germline gives CDR1 MNHEY, CDR2 SMNVEV (reference sequence). There are 13 residues in the CDR3. The DNA for the CDR3 is TGTGCCAGCAGTTTAACGGGGGTTAAGGGCTACACCTTC. It is translated as CASSLTGVKGYTF.

Note on this clone: The junction shows a germline mismatch at one end, possibly a read error. V usage is TRBV6-6 and J usage is TRBJ2-5, with 10 positions matching TRBD2. The CDR3 totals 12 residues. Per the germline V gene, CDR1 is MNHNY and CDR2 is SVGAGI (reference sequence). CDR3 coding DNA: TGTGCTAGCAGCGGGGGGGGGAAGACCCAGTACTTC. Residues: CASSGGGKTQYF.

The V and J genes are TRBV30 and TRBJ2-3; TRBD1 matches at 7 bases. With 4 bases clipped from V and 4 bases from J, the junction kept 11 bases outside the gene matches. The CDR3 is 15 amino acids. Germline loops: CDR1 GTSNPN, CDR2 SVGIG (reference sequence). DNA for the CDR3: TGTGCCTGGAAAAGGCATCGAGGGGGCCCAGATACGCAGTATTTT. Its translation is CAWKRHRGGPDTQYF.

As DNA, the CDR3 is TGCGCCAGCAGCTTAAGGACAGGCTTCATGAACACTGAAGCTTTCTTT. It codes for CASSLRTGFMNTEAFF. The rearrangement joins TRBV5-1 to TRBJ1-1; 7 nucleotides line up with TRBD1. Germline V gene lookup returns CDR1 SGHRS and CDR2 YFSETQ. V shed 2 bases and J 0 bases; nucleotides not matched to a gene: 7. The CDR3 totals 16 residues.

This chain uses TRBV30 with TRBJ2-7; D may be TRBD2 (5 bases). V lost 1 base and J lost 3, with 10 bases in between. CDR3 length: 13 residues. Germline lookup yields CDR1 GTSNPN and CDR2 SVGIG (reference sequence). The CDR3 loop reads CAWSALLGYEQYF. CDR3 in DNA: TGTGCCTGGAGTGCCCTACTAGGCTACGAGCAGTACTTC.

To note about this clone: Other DNA sequences in this specimen translate into the identical CDR3. The chain links TRBV19 to TRBJ1-2; D gene unclear. Trimming removed 5 bases at V and 7 bases at J, with 20 bases between. Germline V lookup: CDR1 LNHDA, CDR2 SQIVND (reference sequence). This CDR3 is 15 amino acids long. DNA for the CDR3: TGTGCCAGTAGTTCCCCGTTCGTGGGTCCAGGTGGCTACACCTTC. Residues: CASSSPFVGPGGYTF.

The sample holds one count of this clone. This chain links TRBV27 with TRBJ2-1, with D perhaps matching TRBD1 (5 bases). Germline-derived CDR1 and CDR2 are MNHEY and SMNVEV (reference sequence). Trimming took 7 bases from V and 2 from J, leaving 18 bases between them. This CDR3 contains 16 residues. The CDR3 sequence: CASITRTHPTYNEQFF. The CDR3 bases are TGTGCCAGCATAACCCGGACACACCCTACCTACAATGAGCAGTTCTTC.

The chain carries TRBV13 and TRBJ1-1; 7 nucleotides align to TRBD1. This CDR3 comprises 15 residues. The germline V gene encodes CDR1 PRHDT and CDR2 FYEKMQ (reference sequence). J lost 0 bases, V lost 5 bases, and 6 bases had no gene match. Here the CDR3 DNA reads TGTGCCAGCAGCACCGGGACAGACTTGAACACTGAAGCTTTCTTT. The encoded protein is CASSTGTDLNTEAFF.

V is TRBV6-1 and J is TRBJ1-1, with D tentatively TRBD1 (6 bases). V was cut by 2 bases and J by 1 base, with 11 bases left in between. This CDR3 region has 15 residues. Germline V gene lookup returns CDR1 MNHNS and CDR2 SASEGT. The CDR3 nucleotides are TGTGCCAGCAGTGAACAGGGGAGGGCGAACACTGAAGCTTTCTTT. This codes for CASSEQGRANTEAFF.

The V call is TRBV7-3, the J call TRBJ2-7; a possible D gene is TRBD1 (5 bases). The germline V gene encodes CDR1 SGHTA and CDR2 FQGTGA. Trimming shortened V by 2 bases and J by 2 bases, and 10 bases separated the two germline ends. This CDR3 has 14 residues. This chain's CDR3 is CASSLQGTPYEQYF. The CDR3 nucleotides read TGTGCCAGCAGCTTACAGGGTACACCCTACGAGCAGTACTTC.

This clone came up a few times. The chain employs TRBV7-3 and TRBJ2-7; D call uncertain. CDR1 and CDR2 from the germline V gene are SGHTA and FQGTGA. Trimming took off 1 base at V and 5 bases at J, with 12 bases between the two ends. The CDR3 consists of 14 residues. DNA of the CDR3: TGTGCCAGCAGCTTAAGCCCTGGCATGGACGAGCAGTACTTC. It translates to CASSLSPGMDEQYF.

The chain uses TRBV14 and TRBJ2-1; D gene uncertain. The germline V and J ends were trimmed by 0 bases and 12 bases, with 15 bases remaining between them. This CDR3 has 14 amino acids. Germline values: CDR1 SGHDN, CDR2 FVKESK. The CDR3 DNA is TGTGCCAGCAGCCAAGACCGAGTCCATAAGCCGCAGTTCTTC. It codes for CASSQDRVHKPQFF.

The rearrangement links TRBV21-1 to TRBJ2-7; the table's D call, TRBD2, has no DNA check behind it. TRBV21-1 is a known pseudogene. CDR3 length: 14 residues. The CDR3 DNA sequence: TGTGCCAGCAGCCCCTGGCGGGAGACCTACGAGCAGTACTTC. Amino acids: CASSPWRETYEQYF.

V is TRBV30 and J is TRBJ2-7; 7 bases map to TRBD1. J lost 4 bases, V lost 1 base, and 4 bases had no gene match. This CDR3 is 13 amino acids long. CDR1 and CDR2 (germline): GTSNPN, SVGIG (reference sequence). CDR3 region: CAWSATGPYEQYF. CDR3 DNA sequence: TGTGCCTGGAGTGCGACAGGGCCGTACGAGCAGTACTTC.

The gene calls are TRBV27 and TRBJ2-1; D perhaps matches TRBD2 (6 bases). CDR1 MNHEY and CDR2 SMNVEV come from the germline V gene (reference sequence). The CDR3 is made up of 12 amino acids. V dropped 9 bases and J dropped 10 bases, with 16 bases sitting between them. The CDR3 coding sequence is TGTGCCAGTCTAATTAGTGGGGGGGAGCAGTTCTTC. It is translated as CASLISGGEQFF.

The chain employs TRBV7-2 and TRBJ2-5, with D hard to call. This CDR3 contains 13 residues. Germline CDR1 SGHTA, CDR2 FQGNSA. Trimming removed 1 base at V and 2 bases at J, with 5 bases between. The CDR3 is CASSLVSQETQYF. For the CDR3, the DNA is TGTGCCAGCAGCTTAGTTTCTCAAGAGACCCAGTACTTC.

This sequence joins TRBV9 and TRBJ2-1; TRBD1 might be the D (6 bases). Trimming shortened V by 10 bases and J by 9 bases, and 20 bases separated the two germline ends. The CDR3 sequence is 13 residues long. CDR1 is SGDLS, CDR2 YYNGEE, per germline. CDR3 in amino acids: CASGPGRGGEQFF. Written as DNA, the CDR3 is TGTGCCTCCGGACCAGGGAGAGGGGGTGAGCAGTTCTTC. Full variable domain (rest looked up from reference TRBV9 and TRBJ2-1): DSGVTQTPKHLITATGQRVTLRCSPRSGDLSVYWYQQSLDQGLQFLIQYYNGEERAKGNILERFSAQQFPDLHSELNLSSLELGDSALYFCASGPGRGGEQFFGPGTRLTVL.

This chain links TRBV2 with TRBJ2-5, with 11 bases fitting TRBD2. The end of the DNA fits TRBJ2-7 better, so the J call may be wrong. The CDR3 loop spans 14 amino acids. CDR1 and CDR2 (germline): SNHLY, FYNNEI. The CDR3, as DNA: TGTGCCAGCACCACTAGCGGGGGTGTTTACGAGCAGTACTTC. It translates to CASTTSGGVYEQYF.

This clone was seen just once. This chain links TRBV4-3 with TRBJ2-1, with a weak D call TRBD2 (5 bases). V lost 0 bases and J lost 0, with 12 bases in between. In germline, CDR1 is LGHNA, CDR2 YSLEER. This CDR3 is 17 amino acids long. This CDR3 is CASSQDSRGSSYNEQFF. Here the CDR3 DNA reads TGCGCCAGCAGCCAAGATAGTAGAGGGAGCTCCTACAATGAGCAGTTCTTC.

The genes are TRBV13 and TRBJ2-2; D possibly corresponds to TRBD2 (6 bases). Trimming removed 4 bases from V and 2 bases from J, with 14 bases in between. Per the germline V gene, CDR1 is PRHDT and CDR2 is FYEKMQ (reference sequence). The CDR3 runs to 16 residues. CDR3: CASSSTPGANTGELFF. The CDR3 DNA reads as TGTGCCAGCAGCTCGACGCCGGGAGCCAACACCGGGGAGCTGTTTTTT.

Concerning this clone itself: The junction does not match germline at one end; this may be a read error. The gene calls are TRBV5-4 and TRBJ2-7; 7 bases agree with TRBD2. Germline values: CDR1 SGHNT, CDR2 YYREEE (reference sequence). The CDR3 has 15 residues. The CDR3 here is CASSSGLVSSCEQYF. The CDR3 region has the DNA TGTGCCAGCAGCTCTGGACTAGTAAGTTCCTGCGAGCAGTACTTC.